Sequencing of this T cell receptor beta chain was carried out in a study of identical twins. MiXCR, applied by TCRdb to the 5' RACE reads, yields one record per CDR3 protein. Of 310,000 or so distinct CDR3 sequences in the sample, 9.5% were seen once. To note about this clonotype: Its antigen is unknown.

Trimming pared 4 bases from V and 1 base from J, leaving 12 bases between. The CDR3 loop spans 14 amino acids. Germline V gene sequence: CDR1 SGHKS, CDR2 YYEKEE (reference sequence). The study, taken as a whole, reports: Alpha sequences out of frame and shared by twins had excess low generation probability.

These data also formed part of another study, on yellow fever vaccine responses in identical twins.

The sequence was obtained from a young woman in good health. Sequenced input: CD8+ T cells sorted from blood. The J gene is TRBJ2-7, the V gene TRBV5-5; D not resolved. This chain's CDR3 is CASSATPPSYEQYF. The DNA of the CDR3 is TGTGCCAGCAGCGCGACACCACCGTCCTACGAGCAGTACTTC.